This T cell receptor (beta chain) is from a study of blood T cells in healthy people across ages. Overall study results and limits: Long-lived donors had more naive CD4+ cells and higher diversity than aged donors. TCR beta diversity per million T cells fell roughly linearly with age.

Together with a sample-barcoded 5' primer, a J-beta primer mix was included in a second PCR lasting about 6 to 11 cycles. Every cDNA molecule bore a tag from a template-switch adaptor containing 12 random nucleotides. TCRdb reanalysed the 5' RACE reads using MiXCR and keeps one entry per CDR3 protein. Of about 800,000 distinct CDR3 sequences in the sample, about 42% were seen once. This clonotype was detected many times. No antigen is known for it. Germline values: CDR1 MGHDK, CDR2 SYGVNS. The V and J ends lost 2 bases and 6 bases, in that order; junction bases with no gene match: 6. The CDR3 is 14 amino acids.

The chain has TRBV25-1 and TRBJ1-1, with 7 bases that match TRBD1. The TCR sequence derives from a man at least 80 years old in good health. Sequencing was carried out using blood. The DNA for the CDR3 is TGTGCCAGCAGTGAAAACAGGGGCTTGCCTGAAGCTTTCTTT. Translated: CASSENRGLPEAFF.